These T cell receptor beta chains were read from a single sample in a study of blood T cell repertoires in COVID-19. Data came from immunoSEQ multiplex PCR; TCRdb stores just in-frame clones and leaves some out. The sample lists 300,000 to 350,000 clones; roughly 90% were seen once. Sequencing input: PBMCs or T cells enriched from blood (not recorded which). These receptors all stem from a woman aged 25-40 years who had been exposed to COVID-19. CDR3s include the opening cysteine and the closing phenylalanine or tryptophan. The listing skips clone size in some rows; elsewhere it reads once, few, many or a size class.

.,TRBV28,TRBJ2-1,CASRAGTTNNEQFF
.,TRBV3-1/TRBV3-2,TRBJ1-1,CASSLYVNTEAFF
.,TRBV7-9,TRBJ2-1,CASSLSSREQFF
.,TRBV2,TRBJ1-1,CASSDQDRVSTEAFF
.,TRBV28,TRBJ2-5,CASSPIQGGSETQYF
.,TRBV28,TRBJ1-1,CASSLAGQGRTEAFF
.,TRBV29-1,TRBJ1-2,CSARGQANYGYTF
.,TRBV13,TRBJ2-7,CASSLGPAGHYEQYF
.,TRBV2,TRBJ2-1,CASSVGGYNEQFF
.,TRBV24-1,TRBJ2-1,CATSEPDRSGNEQFF
.,TRBV2,TRBJ2-1,CASGRLAGISEQFF
.,TRBV11-3,TRBJ1-1,CASSPLGGKGLF
.,TRBV5-6,TRBJ1-1,CASSPVRGNTEAFF
.,TRBV2,TRBJ2-2,CASRGGTSGTAGELFF
.,TRBV29-1,TRBJ2-5,CSVGTVEETQYF
.,TRBV3-1/TRBV3-2,TRBJ2-5,CASSQVPSGRLQETQYF
.,TRBV29-1,TRBJ1-4,CSALGGNEKLFF
.,TRBV9,TRBJ2-7,CASSAGLAGSYEQYF
.,TRBV18,TRBJ2-6,CASSPSSSGANVLTF
.,TRBV9,TRBJ2-3,CASSATGSTDTQYF
.,TRBV10-3,TRBJ1-4,CAIRPAGGAGDEKLFF
.,TRBV5-1,TRBJ2-5,CASSLVVLVGRGSGETQYF
.,TRBV11-3,TRBJ2-1,CASSFGGQDRGNEQFF
once,TRBV4-1,TRBJ2-1,CASSQEGGRVYNEQFF
.,TRBV18,TRBJ2-7,CASSPSDILNEQYF
.,TRBV28,TRBJ2-3,CASSLFRDTQYF
.,TRBV6-2/TRBV6-3,TRBJ2-5,CASSNRGSRETQYF
.,TRBV19,TRBJ2-5,CASSKSTFSQETQYF
.,TRBV9,TRBJ2-1,CASSVGSGRSYNEQFF
few,TRBV28,TRBJ1-6,CASSEGPGGNSPLHF
.,TRBV6-5,TRBJ2-7,CASSSPGTGSYEQYF
.,TRBV27,TRBJ2-3,CASYTDTQYF
.,TRBV6-1,TRBJ2-7,CASSDPGLAVYEQYF
.,TRBV6-5,TRBJ1-6,CASTPGQGYAPLHF
few,TRBV7-6,TRBJ2-7,CASSQGQGSYEQYF
once,TRBV6-1,TRBJ1-5,CASSDRGGWQPQHF
.,TRBV19,TRBJ2-2,CASSLVAGMNTGELFF
few,TRBV2,TRBJ2-3,CASSEQQVSTDTQYF
.,TRBV10-1,TRBJ2-1,CASSESRTLWGEQFF
.,TRBV28,TRBJ1-1,CASSHGTAQRAEAFF
once,TRBV2,TRBJ1-5,CASSEGVGRGWPQHF
.,TRBV27,TRBJ1-5,CASSPGQGPNQPQHF
.,TRBV27,TRBJ2-7,CASSLARAIEGEQYF
.,TRBV27,TRBJ1-5,CASSPIPLGGQPQHF
.,TRBV7-3,TRBJ2-7,CASSLAGVGSYEQYF